This is a list of T cell receptor beta chains from one sample in a study of T cells in Graves' hyperthyroidism and ophthalmopathy. TCRdb independently ran MiXCR on the multiplex PCR reads; one entry per CDR3 protein. The table lists over 300,000 distinct CDR3 sequences, roughly 14% of them singletons. The specimen was blood. The receptors were gathered from a woman aged 55-69 years with Graves' hyperthyroidism. The CDR3 runs from the conserved cysteine through the conserved F or W. A D gene is named only where the DNA matches it firmly. Some rows mark clone size as missing; the rest say once, few, many or name a class of expanded clone.

d_call: -; v_call: TRBV5-1; j_call: TRBJ2-7; clone_size: many; cdr3_nt: TGCGCCAGCAGCCCTGGGGGGGCAGTCTCCTACGAGCAGTACTTC; cdr3_aa: CASSPGGAVSYEQYF
d_call: -; v_call: TRBV11-3; j_call: TRBJ1-2; clone_size: many; cdr3_nt: TGTGCCAGCAGCTTAGCAGTTACATGGGGCTACACCTTC; cdr3_aa: CASSLAVTWGYTF
d_call: TRBD2; v_call: TRBV6-1; j_call: TRBJ2-2; clone_size: few; cdr3_nt: TGTGCCAGCAGCAGCCTTGCGACTAGCGGGAGCACCGGGGAGCTGTTTTTT; cdr3_aa: CASSSLATSGSTGELFF
d_call: -; v_call: TRBV27; j_call: TRBJ1-4; clone_size: -; cdr3_nt: TGTGCCAGCAGATGGGGCACTAATGAAAAACTGTTTTTT; cdr3_aa: CASRWGTNEKLFF
d_call: -; v_call: TRBV11-2; j_call: TRBJ2-3; clone_size: many; cdr3_nt: TGTGCCAGCAGCTTAGTGCCCTTTCAATCGGATACGCAGTATTTT; cdr3_aa: CASSLVPFQSDTQYF
d_call: -; v_call: TRBV11-2; j_call: TRBJ1-6; clone_size: few; cdr3_nt: TGTGCCAGCAGCTTTCAGTTTAATTCACCCCTCCACTTT; cdr3_aa: CASSFQFNSPLHF
d_call: -; v_call: TRBV18; j_call: TRBJ2-7; clone_size: many; cdr3_nt: TGTGCCAGCTCACCTCGGGGATTTCAGGGCGAGCAGTACTTC; cdr3_aa: CASSPRGFQGEQYF
d_call: -; v_call: TRBV11-2; j_call: TRBJ1-2; clone_size: many; cdr3_nt: TGTGCCAGCAGCAAGGGACGGACCGACTATGGCTACACCTTC; cdr3_aa: CASSKGRTDYGYTF
d_call: -; v_call: TRBV3-1; j_call: TRBJ1-1; clone_size: many; cdr3_nt: TGTGCCAGCAGCCTTCGAAGGCGGGACACTGAAGCTTTCTTT; cdr3_aa: CASSLRRRDTEAFF
d_call: -; v_call: TRBV6-2/TRBV6-3; j_call: TRBJ2-3; clone_size: many; cdr3_nt: TGTGCCAGCGGGGGGCGACCCACAGATACGCAGTATTTT; cdr3_aa: CASGGRPTDTQYF
d_call: TRBD2; v_call: TRBV3-1; j_call: TRBJ2-7; clone_size: many; cdr3_nt: TGTGCCAGCAGCCATCCGACTAGCGGAACCACCTACGAGCAGTACTTC; cdr3_aa: CASSHPTSGTTYEQYF
d_call: -; v_call: TRBV6-1; j_call: TRBJ1-1; clone_size: many; cdr3_nt: TGTGCCAGCAGTGAGTACAGGGTTGGCACTGAAGCTTTCTTT; cdr3_aa: CASSEYRVGTEAFF
d_call: TRBD1; v_call: TRBV5-1; j_call: TRBJ2-7; clone_size: -; cdr3_nt: TGCGCCAGCAGCCCATACCGGACAGGGCCCTTCTACGAGCAGTACTTC; cdr3_aa: CASSPYRTGPFYEQYF
d_call: TRBD1; v_call: TRBV12-3/TRBV12-4; j_call: TRBJ2-7; clone_size: many; cdr3_nt: TGTGCCAGCAGACAGGGGTCAGGGTACGAGCAGTACTTC; cdr3_aa: CASRQGSGYEQYF
d_call: TRBD1; v_call: TRBV3-1; j_call: TRBJ2-3; clone_size: many; cdr3_nt: TGTGCCAGCAGCCAAGGCCCGGGACAGGGGACAGATACGCAGTATTTT; cdr3_aa: CASSQGPGQGTDTQYF
d_call: TRBD1; v_call: TRBV12-3/TRBV12-4; j_call: TRBJ2-1; clone_size: few; cdr3_nt: TGTGCCAGCAGTCCCCCTAGATCGGGACAGGGCTACAATGAGCAGTTCTTC; cdr3_aa: CASSPPRSGQGYNEQFF
d_call: TRBD2; v_call: TRBV11-2; j_call: TRBJ2-1; clone_size: medium-sized; cdr3_nt: TGTGCCAGCAGCTTAGACCCCGGGACTAGCGAGCAGTTCTTC; cdr3_aa: CASSLDPGTSEQFF
d_call: TRBD1; v_call: TRBV9; j_call: TRBJ1-2; clone_size: -; cdr3_nt: TGTGCCAGCAGCGTAGGCGGGACAGCGATAACTCCGAACTATGGCTACACCTTC; cdr3_aa: CASSVGGTAITPNYGYTF
d_call: -; v_call: TRBV20-1; j_call: TRBJ2-2; clone_size: -; cdr3_nt: TGCAGTGCTAGAGAGGCTGCTTCCGGGGAGCTGTTTTTT; cdr3_aa: CSAREAASGELFF
d_call: TRBD2; v_call: TRBV10-3; j_call: TRBJ2-5; clone_size: many; cdr3_nt: TGTGCCACCTCATCTAGCGGGAAGCGGGAGACCCAGTACTTC; cdr3_aa: CATSSSGKRETQYF
d_call: TRBD2; v_call: TRBV20-1; j_call: TRBJ2-1; clone_size: many; cdr3_nt: TGCAGTGCTAGTGCTTCTAGCGGTAACAATGAGCAGTTCTTC; cdr3_aa: CSASASSGNNEQFF
d_call: TRBD2; v_call: TRBV27; j_call: TRBJ2-3; clone_size: -; cdr3_nt: TGTGCCACCAACTTAGCGGGAGGGCCGGATACGCAGTATTTT; cdr3_aa: CATNLAGGPDTQYF